This T cell receptor (beta chain) was sequenced during a study of immune cell composition in non-small cell lung cancer (dated by TCRdb to 2017 to 2019). For the wider study: Histologic subtype, mostly lung adenocarcinoma or squamous cell carcinoma, was determined with H&E together with p63, CK5, Napsin A and TTF-1 immunohistochemistry. Supplementary cohort #1, 10 to 11 lung adenocarcinoma cases, had paired tumour/lung TCR-beta sequencing and TIL populations generated to assess tumour reactivity. Adaptive Biotechnologies TCR-beta sequencing was carried out on over 32 paired NSCLC tumour and non-adjacent lung specimens, as well as on around 24 tumour-only specimens. The subtype comparisons left out several tumour specimens with TCR-beta data because those specimens were rare histological subtypes. General findings and caveats noted by the study authors: Across nine to eleven adenocarcinoma cases, the maximal tumour-associated clone frequency showed a strong correlation with TIL tumour reactivity, but overall clonality showed no such correlation. No significant correlation was found between tumour TCR-beta clonality and smoking pack-years. The reactivity cohort included only around eleven cases, and whether tumour-reactive clones share sequences with the dominant in vivo tumour-associated clones was not shown. Significantly higher Top 10 clone scores and productive clonality were observed in lung squamous cell carcinoma than in lung adenocarcinoma tumours. Tumour-associated clones >0.5% occurred in nearly half of NSCLC cases: over 30% of adenocarcinomas versus around 75% of squamous carcinomas.

In the case of this clone: The antigen it recognizes is unknown. No clone much larger than this one lies a single base away; base qualities are absent.

Its CDR3 holds 13 amino acids, cysteine through phenylalanine. Of all the DNA, just the CDR3 is kept, 39 bases in frame from base 1. V is cut by 5 bases and J by 5 bases, and the space between the germline ends is 12 bases. CDR1 and CDR2, per the germline V gene, are SGHTA and FQGNSA. A two-step multiplex PCR amplified TCR-beta CDR3 regions from genomic DNA, and the second step of the PCR added Illumina-compatible adaptors. As a commercial immunoSEQ service, TCR-beta immunosequencing was carried out on an Illumina platform. The study's processing was this. Repertoires were described by productive clonality and by Top 10 Clones, which is the percentage of T-cell templates coming from the ten most frequent sequences. Productive clonality ranged from 0 to 1, with 1 indicating a monoclonal population. Sequences comprising at least 0.1% of tumour T-cell templates but absent from matched non-adjacent lung were defined as tumour-associated clones and were identified via log10 scatter plots. Student's t-tests were used for two-group comparisons, ANOVA was used for stages, and linear regression was used for relationships, with analyses conducted in GraphPad Prism7 and R. This is the immuneACCESS table as TCRdb keeps it, with only in-frame sequences that have V and J called. A part of the clones is gone; compared with another copy, unresolved V genes explain less than half, and the rest is unexplained. For V, J and clone size, that table is used; D and trimming come from the DNA. Across this sample there are over 3,500 clones, with around 68% seen only once. The top ten clones comprise 7.8% of the sample.

Genomic DNA was isolated with the QIAamp DNA kit from frozen aliquots of single-cell suspensions that had not been sorted. The tumour samples consisted of surgically resected non-small cell lung cancer tissue. Tissues arrived within 2 hours after resection and were immediately processed into single-cell suspensions. Tissue was mechanically dissociated and enzymatically digested with DNase I, collagenase I and hyaluronidase for approximately 32 minutes at 37 °C, then filtered and RBC-lysed. The source material was lung tumor tissue. This clonotype was sampled from a human donor with non-small cell lung cancer. The chain was built from TRBV7-2 and TRBJ1-2, with a weak D call of TRBD1 (6 bases match). The DNA is TGTGCCAGCAGCCCCTGGACAGTGTATGGCTACACCTTC. Its product reads: CASSPWTVYGYTF.